This T cell receptor (beta chain) is drawn from a study of blood T cell repertoires in COVID-19. Study at large: Nucleic acid was either cDNA or gDNA, and it came from T cells, B-cell-depleted T cells, or PBMCs.

Per the study methods: The assay estimated nucleated cells by amplifying reference gene primers. The protocol was immunoSEQ multiplex PCR, while the TCRdb copy is restricted to in-frame clones and leaves out a portion. That table gives V, J and clone size, and the DNA gave D and trimming. Of tens of thousands of clones in the sample, around 83% were seen once. The germline gives CDR1 MNHEY, CDR2 SVGAGI. Deletions cut 2 bases from V and 4 bases from J, with 15 bases between. The CDR3 totals 16 residues. The sequence derives from a woman aged 60 to 75 with acute or convalescent COVID-19. The sample taken for sequencing was peripheral blood. The chain uses TRBV6-5 and TRBJ1-3; no definite D call. CDR3 DNA: TGTGCCAGCAGTTACGGGGTGGGCGGGTCCGGAAACACCATATATTTT. It codes for CASSYGVGGSGNTIYF.